This TCR beta chain came from a study of cytomegalovirus exposure and HLA in healthy donors. The CDR3 loop spans 14 amino acids. Germline CDR1 is ENHRY and CDR2 is SYGVKD. With V trimmed by 8 bases and J by 2 bases, 8 bases remained unmatched. Study outcomes and limitations: The authors assumed roughly uniform sequencing depth across donors for presence/absence analyses. The authors later found most CMV-associated TCR beta chains appeared HLA-restricted. Cytomegalovirus status was reportedly diagnosed by the classifier with high specificity and sensitivity.

A note on this clone: Its antigen remains unknown.

Use of 60 Vbeta and 13 Jbeta primers characterized the PCR. As handled by the study authors: In a later analysis, about 9.9 million of 65 million to 90 million unique beta chains occurred in at least two donors. Repertoires were generated with immunoSEQ multiplex PCR, while TCRdb's copy carries only in-frame clones and drops some. Clonal size and the V and J genes are those of that table, whereas D and trimming came from the DNA. The table includes around 150,000 clones, around 76% detected once. The gene calls are TRBV10-3 and TRBJ2-7, with 8 bases that match TRBD1. This TCR came from a female donor in good health and CMV-seronegative. The sequenced sample consisted of PBMCs. CDR3 in amino acids: CAIGMSGGTYEQYF. The CDR3 region has the DNA TGTGCCATCGGAATGTCAGGGGGCACCTACGAGCAGTACTTC.